The 13 T cell receptor beta chains below all came from one sample that was sequenced in a study of T cells in Graves' hyperthyroidism and ophthalmopathy. From RNA transcripts, TCR beta CDR3 regions were amplified. A set of HTBI primers served as the primers for a first-round RT-PCR of the TCR CDR3. TCRdb reprocessed the multiplex PCR reads via MiXCR and lists one record per CDR3 protein. This sample yields more than 300,000 distinct CDR3 sequences, of which approximately 17% are seen a single time; more than 30% belongs to the top ten. The sample was blood. The origin of the receptors is a woman aged 30 to 39 with Graves' hyperthyroidism that later progressed to Graves' ophthalmopathy.

The chain uses TRBV4-1 and TRBJ2-7, with D uncertain. The germline V and J ends were trimmed by 2 bases and 2 bases, with 7 bases remaining between them. Germline loops: CDR1 MGHRA, CDR2 YSYEKL. This CDR3 is built from 13 residues. The CDR3, as DNA: TGCGCCAGCAGCCAACCCAGTGCCTACGAGCAGTACTTC. The encoded protein is CASSQPSAYEQYF.

In this sample, this clonotype turned up a few times. This chain joins TRBV4-1 and TRBJ2-7; 15 nucleotides align to TRBD2. The trim removed 2 bases at V and 5 bases at J, leaving 4 bases unmatched. The CDR3 totals 16 residues. Germline CDR1 is MGHRA and CDR2 is YSYEKL. The CDR3 DNA sequence: TGCGCCAGCAGCCAAAGGGGACTAGCGGGAGGTGACGAGCAGTACTTC. As protein: CASSQRGLAGGDEQYF.

The CDR3 DNA is TGTGCCAGTAGTATCGGTTGGGGACAGGGATGGACCGGGGAGCTGTTTTTT. It yields the protein CASSIGWGQGWTGELFF. V usage is TRBV19 and J usage is TRBJ2-2; 9 bases match TRBD1. CDR3 length: 17 amino acids. Per the germline V gene, CDR1 is LNHDA and CDR2 is SQIVND (reference sequence). The V segment lost 3 bases and the J segment 5 bases; nucleotides outside the gene matches: 10.

As to this clonotype: Its ends do not fully match the called genes, so a read error is possible. The rearrangement uses TRBV7-9 and TRBJ1-5; 9 nucleotides line up with TRBD1. Germline V lookup: CDR1 SEHNR, CDR2 FQNEAQ (reference sequence). The CDR3 extends over 16 amino acids. The CDR3 region has the DNA TGTACCAGCAGCTTCCGGGACAGGGATGGCAATCAGCCCCAGCATTTT. Translation: CTSSFRDRDGNQPQHF.

This clonotype was seen many times. DNA of the CDR3: TGTGCCAGCAGCCAAGCGATCGGACTAGCGGGAGTCGAGCAGTACTTC. As protein: CASSQAIGLAGVEQYF. The genes are TRBV3-1 and TRBJ2-7; 13 positions agree with TRBD2. The trim removed 1 base at V and 6 bases at J, leaving 6 bases unmatched. The CDR3 is 16 residues long. CDR1 and CDR2 from the germline V gene are LGHDT and YNNKEL (reference sequence).

In this sample, this clonotype turned up once. The chain is built from TRBV12-3 or TRBV12-4 and TRBJ2-2; TRBD2 is a possible D gene (7 bases). Trimming took off 7 bases at V and 0 bases at J, with 18 bases between the two ends. The CDR3 length is 17 residues. The CDR3 protein is CASISGGAGSNTGELFF. The CDR3 DNA is TGTGCCAGCATTTCGGGGGGCGCCGGTTCGAACACCGGGGAGCTGTTTTTT.

This clonotype showed up just a few times. CDR3 sequence reads: CASSAGGLSSYNSPLHF. In nucleotides, the CDR3 is TGTGCCAGCAGTGCAGGGGGCCTGAGCTCCTATAATTCACCCCTCCACTTT. The rearrangement uses TRBV6-1 and TRBJ1-6; 8 bases align to TRBD1. The V and J ends lost 4 bases and 0 bases, in that order; junction bases with no gene match: 5. Germline loops: CDR1 MNHNS, CDR2 SASEGT. This CDR3 contains 17 residues.

In its sample, this clonotype was seen a few times. CDR3 protein: CASNFMGARDSPLHF. The CDR3 DNA follows: TGTGCCAGCAACTTTATGGGGGCGCGTGATTCACCCCTCCACTTT. This rearrangement joins TRBV7-9 to TRBJ1-6; the D gene is possibly TRBD1 (6 bases). Per the germline V gene, CDR1 is SEHNR and CDR2 is FQNEAQ (reference sequence). V gave up 7 bases and J gave up 8 bases, with 18 bases separating them. The CDR3 length is 15 residues.

The genes are TRBV10-3 and TRBJ2-4; TRBD2 matches at 7 bases. CDR1 is ENHRY and CDR2 is SYGVKD in the germline V gene. Unmatched junction bases numbered 6, after V lost 6 bases and J lost 7 bases. CDR3 size: 13 residues. This chain's CDR3 is CAISGGSANIQYF. The CDR3 DNA reads TGTGCCATCAGCGGCGGGAGTGCGAACATTCAGTACTTC.

A word on this clonotype: Since a much larger clone is just one base distant, this may be a read error. The rearrangement links TRBV2 to TRBJ2-7; TRBD2 matches at 8 bases. This CDR3 comprises 13 residues. CDR1 SNHLY and CDR2 FYNNEI come from the germline V gene. With 3 bases clipped from V and 2 bases from J, the junction kept 0 bases outside the gene matches. The CDR3 nucleotides read TGTGCCAGCAGTGACGGGAGGGCCTACGAGCAGTACTTC. This sequence encodes CASSDGRAYEQYF.

This clonotype was seen more than once but under ten times. The chain joins TRBV7-6 to TRBJ2-1, with D possibly TRBD1 on 5 matching bases. Germline CDR1 is SGHVS and CDR2 is FNYEAQ. V was trimmed by 2 bases and J by 9 bases, leaving 20 bases between them. The CDR3 consists of 16 residues. The chain's CDR3 is CASSLSVQVGATEQFF. CDR3 DNA: TGTGCCAGCAGCTTATCAGTACAGGTCGGTGCCACTGAGCAGTTCTTC.

CDR3 sequence: CASSISGPNSPLHF. CDR3 bases: TGTGCCAGTTCGATTTCGGGGCCCAATTCACCCCTCCACTTT. The V and J genes are TRBV19 and TRBJ1-6, with a weak D call TRBD1 (5 bases). V was shortened by 8 bases and J by 7 bases, with 15 bases between the two germline ends. In germline, CDR1 is LNHDA, CDR2 SQIVND (reference sequence). The CDR3 consists of 14 residues.

There are many counts of this clonotype. V gene TRBV6-1 combines with J gene TRBJ1-1; TRBD1 aligns across 9 bases. The CDR3 loop spans 14 amino acids. Germline assignment: CDR1 MNHNS and CDR2 SASEGT. J gave up 5 bases and V 6 bases, and 7 bases lay outside the gene matches. This CDR3 reads CASRDRGIATEAFF. The CDR3 DNA reads TGTGCCAGCAGAGACAGGGGGATCGCGACTGAAGCTTTCTTT.